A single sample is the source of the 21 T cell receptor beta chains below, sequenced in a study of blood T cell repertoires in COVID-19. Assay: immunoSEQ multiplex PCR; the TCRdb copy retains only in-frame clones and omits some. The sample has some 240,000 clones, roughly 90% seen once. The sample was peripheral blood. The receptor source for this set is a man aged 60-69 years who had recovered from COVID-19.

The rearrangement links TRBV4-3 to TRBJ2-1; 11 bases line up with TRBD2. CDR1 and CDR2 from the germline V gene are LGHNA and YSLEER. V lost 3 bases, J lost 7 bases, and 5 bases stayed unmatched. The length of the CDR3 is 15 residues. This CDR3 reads CASSHASGRSNEQFF. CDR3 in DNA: TGCGCCAGCAGCCACGCTAGCGGGAGGTCTAATGAGCAGTTCTTC.

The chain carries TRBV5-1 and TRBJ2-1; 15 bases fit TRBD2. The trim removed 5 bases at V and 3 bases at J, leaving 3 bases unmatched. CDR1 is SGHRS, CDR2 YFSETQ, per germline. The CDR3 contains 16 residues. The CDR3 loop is CASSGLAGGDYNEQFF. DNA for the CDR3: TGCGCCAGCAGTGGACTAGCGGGAGGGGACTACAATGAGCAGTTCTTC.

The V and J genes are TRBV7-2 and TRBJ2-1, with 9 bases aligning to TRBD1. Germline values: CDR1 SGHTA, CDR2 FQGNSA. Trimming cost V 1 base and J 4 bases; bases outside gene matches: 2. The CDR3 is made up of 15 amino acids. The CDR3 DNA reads TGTGCCAGCAGCTTAGGGGACAGGGCGTACAATGAGCAGTTCTTC. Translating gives CASSLGDRAYNEQFF.

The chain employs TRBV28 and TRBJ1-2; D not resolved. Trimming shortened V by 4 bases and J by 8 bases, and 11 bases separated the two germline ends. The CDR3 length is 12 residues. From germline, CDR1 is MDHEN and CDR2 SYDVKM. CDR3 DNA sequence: TGTGCCAGCAGTTACCGGTCGCGGGGCTACACCTTC. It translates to CASSYRSRGYTF.

CDR3 in DNA: TGTGCCAGCAGTTACTCGTTAGGGAGGGTCGAGGGCACTGAAGCTTTCTTT. As protein: CASSYSLGRVEGTEAFF. The V and J genes are TRBV6-2 or TRBV6-3 and TRBJ1-1; no clear D gene. Deletions cut 0 bases from V and 4 bases from J, with 18 bases between. The CDR3 spans 17 residues. Germline CDR1 is MNHEY and CDR2 is SVGEGT.

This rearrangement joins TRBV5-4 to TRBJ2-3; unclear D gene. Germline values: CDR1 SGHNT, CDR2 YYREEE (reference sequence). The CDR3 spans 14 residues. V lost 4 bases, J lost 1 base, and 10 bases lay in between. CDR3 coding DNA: TGTGCCAGCAGCCTTCTAGATCGCACAGATACGCAGTATTTT. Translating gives CASSLLDRTDTQYF.

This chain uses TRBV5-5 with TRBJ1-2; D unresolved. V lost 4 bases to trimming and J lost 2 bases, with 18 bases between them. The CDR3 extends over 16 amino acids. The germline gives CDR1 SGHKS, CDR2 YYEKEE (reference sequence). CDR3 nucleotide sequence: TGTGCCAGCAGCCCAGAACCAGGTGGTCCCAACTATGGCTACACCTTC. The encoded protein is CASSPEPGGPNYGYTF.

Here the CDR3 reads CASSELAGGIREKLFF. The CDR3 nucleotides read TGTGCCAGCAGTGAGTTGGCGGGGGGGATTCGTGAAAAACTGTTTTTT. The J gene is TRBJ1-4, the V gene TRBV2; TRBD1 might be the D (5 bases). Trimming stripped 3 bases from V and 7 bases from J, with 18 bases between. The CDR3 is made up of 16 amino acids. Germline V lookup: CDR1 SNHLY, CDR2 FYNNEI.

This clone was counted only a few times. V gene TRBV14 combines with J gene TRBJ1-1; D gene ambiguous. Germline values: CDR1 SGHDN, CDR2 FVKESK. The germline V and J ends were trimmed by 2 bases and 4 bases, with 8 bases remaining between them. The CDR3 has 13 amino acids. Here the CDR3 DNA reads TGTGCCAGCAGCCAATCCTCCCGCACTGAAGCTTTCTTT. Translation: CASSQSSRTEAFF.

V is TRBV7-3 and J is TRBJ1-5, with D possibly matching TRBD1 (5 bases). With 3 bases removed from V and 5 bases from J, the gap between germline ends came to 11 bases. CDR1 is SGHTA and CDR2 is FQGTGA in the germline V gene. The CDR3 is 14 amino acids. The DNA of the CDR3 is TGTGCCAGCAGCTTGGTCGGGGGGGATCAGCCCCAGCATTTT. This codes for CASSLVGGDQPQHF. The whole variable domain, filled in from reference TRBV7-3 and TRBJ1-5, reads GAGVSQTPSNKVTEKGKYVELRCDPISGHTALYWYRQSLGQGPEFLIYFQGTGAADDSGLPNDRFFAVRPEGSVSTLKIQRTERGDSAVYLCASSLVGGDQPQHFGDGTRLSIL.

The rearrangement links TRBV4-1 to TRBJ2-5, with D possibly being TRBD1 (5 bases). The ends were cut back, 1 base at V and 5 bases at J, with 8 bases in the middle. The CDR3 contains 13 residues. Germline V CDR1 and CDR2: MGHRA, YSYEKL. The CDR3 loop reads CASSQVGVETQYF. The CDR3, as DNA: TGCGCCAGCAGCCAAGTAGGGGTGGAGACCCAGTACTTC.

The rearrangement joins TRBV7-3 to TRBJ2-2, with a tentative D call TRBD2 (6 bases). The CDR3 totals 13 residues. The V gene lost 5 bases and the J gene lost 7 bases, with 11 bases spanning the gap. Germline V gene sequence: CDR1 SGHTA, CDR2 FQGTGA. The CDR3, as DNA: TGTGCCAGCAGCCCCGGCGGGGTCGGGGAGCTGTTTTTT. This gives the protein CASSPGGVGELFF.

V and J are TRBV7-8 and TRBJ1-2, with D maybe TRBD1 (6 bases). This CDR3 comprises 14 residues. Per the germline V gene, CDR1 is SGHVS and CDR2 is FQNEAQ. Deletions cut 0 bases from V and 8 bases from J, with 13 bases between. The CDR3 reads CASSLAQGSDGYTF. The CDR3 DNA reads TGTGCCAGCAGCTTAGCTCAGGGGTCGGACGGCTACACCTTC.

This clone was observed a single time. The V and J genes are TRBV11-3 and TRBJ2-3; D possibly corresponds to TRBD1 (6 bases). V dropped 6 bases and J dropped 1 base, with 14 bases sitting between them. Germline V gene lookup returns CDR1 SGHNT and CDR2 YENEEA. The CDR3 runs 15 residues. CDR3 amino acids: CASSTSGVGTDTQYF. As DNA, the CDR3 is TGTGCCAGCAGTACCTCAGGGGTGGGCACAGATACGCAGTATTTT. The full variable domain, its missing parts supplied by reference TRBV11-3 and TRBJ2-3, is EAGVVQSPRYKIIEKKQPVAFWCNPISGHNTLYWYLQNLGQGPELLIRYENEEAVDDSQLPKDRFSAERLKGVDSTLKIQPAELGDSAVYLCASSTSGVGTDTQYFGPGTRLTVL.

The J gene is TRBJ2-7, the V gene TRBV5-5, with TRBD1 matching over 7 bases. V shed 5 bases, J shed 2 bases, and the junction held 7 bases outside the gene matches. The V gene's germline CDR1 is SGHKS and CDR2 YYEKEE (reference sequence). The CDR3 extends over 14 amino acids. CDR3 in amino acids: CASRSGTDTYEQYF. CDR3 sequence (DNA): TGTGCCAGCAGATCCGGGACAGACACCTACGAGCAGTACTTC.

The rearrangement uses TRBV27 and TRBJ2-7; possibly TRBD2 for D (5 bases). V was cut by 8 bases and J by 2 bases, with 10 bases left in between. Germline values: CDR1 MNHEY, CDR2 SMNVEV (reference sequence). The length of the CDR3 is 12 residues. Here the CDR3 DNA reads TGTGCCAGCCAAAGCGGTACCTACGAGCAGTACTTC. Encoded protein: CASQSGTYEQYF.

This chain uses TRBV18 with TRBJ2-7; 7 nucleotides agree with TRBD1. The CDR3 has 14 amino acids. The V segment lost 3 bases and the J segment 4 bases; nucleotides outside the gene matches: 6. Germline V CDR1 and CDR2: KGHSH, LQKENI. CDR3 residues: CASSPGQNFYEQYF. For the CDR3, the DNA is TGTGCCAGCTCACCGGGACAGAACTTTTACGAGCAGTACTTC.

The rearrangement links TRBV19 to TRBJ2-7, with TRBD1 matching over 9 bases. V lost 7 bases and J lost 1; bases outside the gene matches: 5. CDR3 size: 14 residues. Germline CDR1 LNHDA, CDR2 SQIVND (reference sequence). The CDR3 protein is CASTGTGSSYEQYF. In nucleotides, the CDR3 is TGTGCCAGTACCGGGACAGGGTCTTCCTACGAGCAGTACTTC.

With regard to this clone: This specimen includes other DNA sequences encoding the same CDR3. The CDR3 DNA sequence: TGTGCCAGCAGCTTGATTCAGGGGGGATACGAGCAGTACTTC. Protein product: CASSLIQGGYEQYF. The genes are TRBV5-6 and TRBJ2-7; a weak D match, TRBD1 (7 bases). V gave up 1 base and J gave up 4 bases, with 12 bases separating them. Germline CDR1 reads SGHDT; CDR2 reads YYEEEE. CDR3 length: 14 amino acids.

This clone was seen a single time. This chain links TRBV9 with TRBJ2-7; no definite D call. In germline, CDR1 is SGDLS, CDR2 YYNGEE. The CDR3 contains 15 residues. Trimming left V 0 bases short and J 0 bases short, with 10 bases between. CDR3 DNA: TGTGCCAGCAGCGTAGAACCCCTCAGCTCCTACGAGCAGTACTTC. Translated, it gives CASSVEPLSSYEQYF.

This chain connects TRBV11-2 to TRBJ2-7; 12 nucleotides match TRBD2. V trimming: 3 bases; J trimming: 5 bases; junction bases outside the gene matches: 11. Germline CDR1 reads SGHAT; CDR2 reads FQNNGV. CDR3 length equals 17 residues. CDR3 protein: CASSFRLAGALGNEQYF. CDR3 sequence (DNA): TGTGCCAGCAGCTTTAGACTAGCGGGGGCCCTAGGCAACGAGCAGTACTTC.